The entry that follows covers one T cell receptor (beta chain) sequence. Its recognized antigen is unknown. No qualities accompany the bases; no much larger clone lies one base away. This sample was included in a study of blood T cell repertoires in COVID-19 (dated by TCRdb to between 2020 and 2021). Study-wide context: The collaborator samples originated in the United States, Italy and Spain and spanned the acute and convalescent phases of COVID-19. HLA class I and class II types, where available, came from metadata supplied by the sample provider rather than from assay-based typing. The material from the prospective study consisted of cDNA or gDNA derived from T cells, B-cell-depleted T cells, or PBMCs. Subjects who had been exposed to COVID-19, were actively infected with it, or had recovered from it provided the deeply sampled blood TCRbeta repertoires that made up the dataset. The samples were drawn from two sources: the first 160 participants of the ongoing ImmuneRACE study, and 1,200 or so subjects contributed by 6 global collaborators. Nearly every sample came with metadata listing a de-identified subject ID, COVID-19 status, age in years and sex. The repertoires were made available in a free public database intended to serve as a resource for research on the immune response to SARS-CoV-2.

Overall study outcomes, separate from this receptor: The amount of clinical and demographic metadata varied by source and participant and was provided uncurated.

Trimming takes 0 bases from V and 6 bases from J, and the germline ends sit 13 bases apart. Reading the germline V gene (reference sequence) gives CDR1 LGHDT and CDR2 YNNKEL. The CDR3 goes from the cysteine to the phenylalanine over 15 residues. CDR3 DNA only is kept here, 45 bases in frame from base 1. In the prospective study, participants were about 18 to 95 years old, resided in fewer than 25 geographic areas of the United States, and were enrolled through a virtual design. In the prospective study, participants were assigned to cohorts based on the clinical history participants reported in a screening survey and a study questionnaire. Mobile phlebotomists in the prospective study collected whole blood, serum and a nasopharyngeal or oropharyngeal swab from every participant. Over a 2-month period, participants in the prospective study had the option of providing additional blood draws and questionnaires. Before DNA extraction, prospective study blood samples were shipped either frozen or at room temperature.

TCRbeta CDR3 regions were amplified from genomic DNA using the immunoSEQ Assay, a bias-controlled multiplex PCR. In the source study's methods: The number of nucleated cells in each sample was estimated from the amplification of reference gene primers within the assay. To quantify the absolute abundance of each unique TCRbeta CDR3 rearrangement, sequence reads were collapsed and filtered. For each sample, productive Simpson clonality was calculated as the square root of Simpson's diversity index over productive rearrangements. Sourced from immuneACCESS, this table was stored by TCRdb with only in-frame sequences that have V and J called. A share of the clones is absent; for the studies checked, an unresolved V gene accounts for under half, and the remainder has no known explanation. V and J calls and clone size are given by that table; D and trimming were obtained from the DNA. The sample has roughly 240,000 clones on record, around 90% of them singletons. The top ten clonotypes cover 2.5% to 3% of the sample.

The chain is made from TRBV3-1 (or the pseudogene TRBV3-2) and TRBJ2-3; TRBD1 is perhaps the D gene, given 6 matching bases. The origin of this receptor is a woman in her twenties or thirties with acute COVID-19. The sample comprised PBMCs or T cells enriched from blood (not recorded which). The CDR3 protein is CASSQEAGGGDTQYF. The DNA is TGTGCCAGCAGCCAAGAAGCTGGGGGCGGGGATACGCAGTATTTT.